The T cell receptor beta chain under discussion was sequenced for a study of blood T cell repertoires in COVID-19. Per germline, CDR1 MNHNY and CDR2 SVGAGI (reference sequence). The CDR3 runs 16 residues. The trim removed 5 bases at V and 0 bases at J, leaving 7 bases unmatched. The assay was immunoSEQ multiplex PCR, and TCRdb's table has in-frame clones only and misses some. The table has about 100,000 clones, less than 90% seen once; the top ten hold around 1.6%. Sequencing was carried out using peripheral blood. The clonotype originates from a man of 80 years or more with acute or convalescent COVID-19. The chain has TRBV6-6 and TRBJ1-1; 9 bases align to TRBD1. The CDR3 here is CASSIRTGVMNTEAFF. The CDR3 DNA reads TGTGCCAGCAGTATCCGGACAGGGGTCATGAACACTGAAGCTTTCTTT.